The next 27 T cell receptor beta chains were all read from a single sample in a study of T cells after yellow fever vaccination. MiXCR, run by TCRdb on the 5' RACE reads, gives a single entry per CDR3 protein. The profile shows fewer than 650,000 distinct CDR3 sequences, around a fifth of them singletons. The source material was PBMCs, sampled about 21 days after the first yellow fever vaccination. Every receptor here comes from a man aged 18 to 35 who received the YFV17D yellow fever vaccine.

The CDR3 loop is CASSPWTGMNSPLHF. In nucleotides, the CDR3 is TGTGCCAGCAGCCCTTGGACAGGGATGAATTCACCCCTCCACTTT. This chain uses TRBV3-1 with TRBJ1-6, with 8 positions matching TRBD1. Per the germline V gene, CDR1 is LGHDT and CDR2 is YNNKEL (reference sequence). This CDR3 has 15 residues. V lost 4 bases and J lost 7; bases outside the gene matches: 6.

The chain recombines TRBV6-1 with TRBJ1-1, with TRBD1 as a possible D gene (5 bases). CDR1 MNHNS and CDR2 SASEGT come from the germline V gene. The V and J ends lost 6 bases and 4 bases respectively, with 18 bases between them. This CDR3 region has 15 residues. This CDR3 reads CASSAGDSMGTEAFF. CDR3 nucleotide sequence: TGTGCCAGCAGCGCCGGGGACTCAATGGGCACTGAAGCTTTCTTT.

The CDR3 DNA is TGCGCCAGCAGACAATGGGATGCGGGGGGGGCCGATGAGCAGTTCTTC. Its protein is CASRQWDAGGADEQFF. V gene TRBV4-3 combines with J gene TRBJ2-1, with 9 bases identical to TRBD2. Germline CDR1 is LGHNA and CDR2 is YSLEER. The V gene end was trimmed by 6 bases and the J gene end by 8 bases; junction bases not matched to a gene: 14. The CDR3 covers 16 residues.

Comments on this clonotype: A read error may account for a junction end that differs from germline. This sequence joins TRBV6-5 and TRBJ1-3; TRBD1 might be the D (5 bases). This CDR3 is 15 amino acids long. Germline V lookup: CDR1 MNHEY, CDR2 SVGAGI. CDR3 residues: CASSYKGTGGNIIYF. The CDR3 bases are TGTGCCAGCAGTTACAAAGGGACGGGTGGAAACATCATATATTTT.

This clonotype showed up just a few times. This rearrangement joins TRBV30 to TRBJ2-1; 9 bases match TRBD2. CDR3 length equals 13 residues. Germline V gives CDR1 GTSNPN, CDR2 SVGIG (reference sequence). V gave up 5 bases and J gave up 6 bases; unmatched junction bases: 5. The CDR3 DNA reads as TGTGCCTGGTGCCTAGCGGGGCCCAATGAGCAGTTCTTC. It translates to CAWCLAGPNEQFF.

There are many counts of this clonotype. CDR3 protein: CSVGTDSGIAFF. CDR3 bases: TGCAGCGTTGGAACCGACAGTGGGATTGCTTTCTTT. This chain joins TRBV29-1 and TRBJ1-1; D might be TRBD1 (5 bases). CDR1 is SQVTM and CDR2 is ANQGSEA in the germline V gene. CDR3 length: 12 amino acids. The germline V and J ends were trimmed by 4 bases and 11 bases, with 17 bases remaining between them.

The CDR3 nucleotides are TGTGCCAGCAGCACCTGGGACAGGGGGGCGAACACCGGGGAGCTGTTTTTT. Translation gives CASSTWDRGANTGELFF. The chain couples TRBV7-9 to TRBJ2-2, with 11 bases matching TRBD1. Trimming at V came to 5 bases and at J to 0 bases, leaving 5 bases not matched to a gene. Germline V lookup: CDR1 SEHNR, CDR2 FQNEAQ (reference sequence). The CDR3 runs 17 residues. Supplemented by reference TRBV7-9 and TRBJ2-2, the full variable domain reads DTGVSQNPRHKITKRGQNVTFRCDPISEHNRLYWYRQTLGQGPEFLTYFQNEAQLEKSRLLSDRFSAERPKGSFSTLEIQRTEQGDSAMYLCASSTWDRGANTGELFFGEGSRLTVL.

This chain links TRBV4-1 with TRBJ2-3; tentative D call: TRBD2 (5 bases). V was clipped by 4 bases and J by 4 bases, with 18 bases between them. Germline V gives CDR1 MGHRA, CDR2 YSYEKL. The CDR3 has 16 residues. CDR3 DNA: TGCGCCAGCAGCCTCTCCCGAGGGCTTAGGGCAGATACGCAGTATTTT. Amino acids: CASSLSRGLRADTQYF.

For the CDR3, the DNA is TGTGCCAGCGACTCCGACAGGACGGCTAACTATGGCTACACCTTC. Its protein product is CASDSDRTANYGYTF. This rearrangement joins TRBV19 to TRBJ1-2, with D possibly matching TRBD1 (6 bases). Germline V gene sequence: CDR1 LNHDA, CDR2 SQIVND (reference sequence). With 9 bases removed from V and 0 bases from J, the gap between germline ends came to 17 bases. The CDR3 runs to 15 residues.

The chain joins TRBV14 to TRBJ2-7; TRBD1 agrees at 8 bases. The V segment lost 3 bases and the J segment 5 bases; nucleotides outside the gene matches: 12. The length of the CDR3 is 16 residues. Germline assignment: CDR1 SGHDN and CDR2 FVKESK. The CDR3 sequence is CASSHFGGQVVHEQYF. CDR3 sequence (DNA): TGTGCCAGCAGCCACTTTGGGGGACAGGTCGTACACGAGCAGTACTTC.

The rearrangement joins TRBV6-2 or TRBV6-3 to TRBJ2-3; weak D call: TRBD2 (6 bases). Germline V lookup: CDR1 MNHEY, CDR2 SVGEGT. Trimming cost V 5 bases and J 3 bases, with 15 bases left between them. This CDR3 comprises 15 residues. CDR3 region: CASSRPGTGTDTQYF. CDR3 coding DNA: TGTGCCAGCAGTCGACCCGGGACTGGGACAGATACGCAGTATTTT.

The chain has TRBV4-3 and TRBJ2-5, with 7 bases matching TRBD1. Trimming removed 0 bases from V and 1 base from J; junction bases left unmatched: 2. This CDR3 is 15 amino acids long. CDR1 LGHNA and CDR2 YSLEER come from the germline V gene. The CDR3 reads CASSQDEGAQETQYF. In DNA, the CDR3 is TGCGCCAGCAGCCAAGATGAGGGGGCCCAAGAGACCCAGTACTTC.

V gene TRBV18 combines with J gene TRBJ2-5; a possible D gene is TRBD2 (5 bases). Trimming pared 1 base from V and 4 bases from J, leaving 10 bases between. Germline V gene lookup returns CDR1 KGHSH and CDR2 LQKENI. The CDR3 runs to 14 residues. The CDR3 DNA follows: TGTGCCAGCTCACCACTGGGAAGCGGAGAGACCCAGTACTTC. Its protein is CASSPLGSGETQYF.

The V gene is TRBV6-5, the J gene TRBJ2-2, with TRBD1 matching over 8 bases. The CDR3 runs 18 residues. Germline V gene sequence: CDR1 MNHEY, CDR2 SVGAGI. The trim removed 2 bases at V and 4 bases at J, leaving 12 bases unmatched. CDR3 residues: CASSYPNRGWYSTGELFF. DNA for the CDR3: TGTGCCAGCAGTTACCCTAACAGGGGGTGGTACAGCACCGGGGAGCTGTTTTTT.

This clonotype appeared a few times. The genes are TRBV4-3 and TRBJ2-2; D call uncertain. Germline V lookup: CDR1 LGHNA, CDR2 YSLEER. The V end lost 0 bases, the J end lost 5 bases, and 13 bases lay between the germline ends. CDR3 size: 16 residues. CDR3 region: CASSQDPAGETGELFF. CDR3 bases: TGCGCCAGCAGCCAAGATCCGGCAGGAGAAACCGGGGAGCTGTTTTTT.

The gene calls are TRBV19 and TRBJ2-5, with a possible D match to TRBD2 (7 bases). CDR1 and CDR2 (germline): LNHDA, SQIVND (reference sequence). The length of the CDR3 is 13 residues. V was cut by 5 bases and J by 5 bases, with 12 bases left in between. This chain's CDR3 is CASSRGAWETQYF. Here the CDR3 DNA reads TGTGCCAGTAGTCGGGGGGCCTGGGAGACCCAGTACTTC.

V usage is TRBV20-1 and J usage is TRBJ1-6; 7 bases line up with TRBD1. This CDR3 is built from 16 residues. J was trimmed by 0 bases and V by 3 bases; bases with no gene match: 5. Germline CDR1 DFQATT, CDR2 SNEGSKA (reference sequence). The CDR3 region is CSASTTGSSYNSPLHF. CDR3 coding DNA: TGCAGTGCTAGTACGACAGGGAGCTCCTATAATTCACCCCTCCACTTT.

This clonotype has just a few counts. The J gene is TRBJ1-2, the V gene TRBV5-1, with 8 bases matching TRBD1. V was clipped by 1 base and J by 6 bases; unmatched bases: 5. Germline V gene data show CDR1 as SGHRS and CDR2 as YFSETQ. This CDR3 is 14 amino acids long. The CDR3 DNA is TGCGCCAGCAGCTTGTCCGGGACAGGCGATGGCTACACCTTC. As protein: CASSLSGTGDGYTF.

This clonotype was recorded a few times. The chain combines TRBV3-1 with TRBJ1-2, with D unresolved. The CDR3 is made up of 15 amino acids. The germline gives CDR1 LGHDT, CDR2 YNNKEL (reference sequence). V lost 0 bases and J 5 bases, leaving 13 bases between the germline ends. The CDR3 DNA is TGTGCCAGCAGCCAAGAAAATGATGTATCATATGGCTACACCTTC. It codes for CASSQENDVSYGYTF.

This clonotype was observed at least ten times. This chain uses TRBV2 with TRBJ2-3, with 11 bases matching TRBD2. Germline lookup yields CDR1 SNHLY and CDR2 FYNNEI. The ends lost 8 bases at V and 2 bases at J; junction bases unmatched: 3. The CDR3 is 14 amino acids. This CDR3 is CASRSGGDTDTQYF. The CDR3 region has the DNA TGTGCCAGCCGTAGCGGGGGGGACACAGATACGCAGTATTTT.

This clonotype was seen more than once but under ten times. The chain joins TRBV7-9 to TRBJ1-1; maybe TRBD1 (5 bases). Between the trimmed V and J ends, which lost 5 bases and 1 base, there was a span of 11 bases. Germline CDR1 SEHNR, CDR2 FQNEAQ (reference sequence). The CDR3 has 14 amino acids. This CDR3 is CASSKGTENTEAFF. Here the CDR3 DNA reads TGTGCCAGCAGCAAAGGGACTGAGAACACTGAAGCTTTCTTT.

This sequence joins TRBV29-1 and TRBJ1-1, with a possible D match to TRBD1 (5 bases). In germline, CDR1 is SQVTM, CDR2 ANQGSEA. This CDR3 region has 14 residues. Between the trimmed V and J ends, which lost 7 bases and 4 bases, there was a span of 19 bases. The CDR3 nucleotides are TGCAGCGCTGGGGGGGACCCCCGGAGCACTGAAGCTTTCTTT. Protein: CSAGGDPRSTEAFF.

V usage is TRBV20-1 and J usage is TRBJ1-6; D is perhaps TRBD1 (6 bases). CDR1 is DFQATT, CDR2 SNEGSKA, per germline (reference sequence). This CDR3 has 19 amino acids. Trimming shortened V by 0 bases and J by 0 bases, and 18 bases separated the two germline ends. CDR3 residues: CSARDTGHPLSSYNSPLHF. As DNA, the CDR3 is TGCAGTGCTAGAGATACGGGACATCCTTTAAGCTCCTATAATTCACCCCTCCACTTT.

This clonotype has just a few counts. The V gene is TRBV6-5, the J gene TRBJ2-7; D uncertain. This CDR3 spans 14 amino acids. Germline CDR1 is MNHEY and CDR2 is SVGAGI. V was trimmed by 0 bases and J by 5 bases, leaving 11 bases between them. CDR3: CASSYSAQVNEQYF. The CDR3 DNA reads as TGTGCCAGCAGTTACTCAGCCCAAGTTAACGAGCAGTACTTC.

The chain uses TRBV29-1 and TRBJ2-1, with D possibly TRBD2 on 5 matching bases. CDR3 length: 11 residues. Germline CDR1 SQVTM, CDR2 ANQGSEA. V was pared by 8 bases and J by 7 bases, with 12 bases between. For the CDR3, the DNA is TGCAGCATAGCTTGGACTAATGAGCAGTTCTTC. Translating it yields CSIAWTNEQFF.

This clonotype was counted only a few times. The V and J genes are TRBV9 and TRBJ2-3, with no clear D. The CDR3 runs to 16 residues. Trimming cost V 0 bases and J 0 bases, with 11 bases left between them. The germline V gene has CDR1 SGDLS and CDR2 YYNGEE. The CDR3 DNA reads as TGTGCCAGCAGCGTAGGGGGATACAGTAGCACAGATACGCAGTATTTT. Translated: CASSVGGYSSTDTQYF.

The chain recombines TRBV4-3 with TRBJ1-2; no clear D gene. Per germline, CDR1 LGHNA and CDR2 YSLEER. V was cut by 1 base and J by 2 bases, with 8 bases left in between. The CDR3 loop spans 14 amino acids. Here the CDR3 DNA reads TGCGCCAGCAGCCAAGGGTCTGCCAACTATGGCTACACCTTC. Translated, it gives CASSQGSANYGYTF.